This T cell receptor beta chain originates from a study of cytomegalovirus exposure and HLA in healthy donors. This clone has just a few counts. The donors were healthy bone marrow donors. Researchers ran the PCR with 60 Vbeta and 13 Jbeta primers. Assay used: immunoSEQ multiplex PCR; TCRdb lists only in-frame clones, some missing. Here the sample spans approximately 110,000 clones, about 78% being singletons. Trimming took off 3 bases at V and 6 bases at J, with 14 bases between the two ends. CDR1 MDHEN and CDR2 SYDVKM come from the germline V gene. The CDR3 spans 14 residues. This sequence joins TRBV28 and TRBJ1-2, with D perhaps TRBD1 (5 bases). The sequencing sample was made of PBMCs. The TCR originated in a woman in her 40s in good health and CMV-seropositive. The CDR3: CASSLKGLLDGYTF. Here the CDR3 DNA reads TGTGCCAGCAGTTTGAAGGGGCTCCTCGATGGCTACACCTTC.